Below are 5 T cell receptor beta chains sequenced from a single sample in a study of shared clonotypes between healthy human individuals (dated by TCRdb to 2020 to 2021). CD8 naive samples were obtained by positive selection for CCR7 among CD45RO-negative cells, yielding a CD45RA+CCR7+ population from which TemRA cells were excluded. The protocol used for the library was the immunoSEQ multiplex PCR assay. The table was pulled from immuneACCESS by TCRdb, which kept in-frame rearrangements only. Such tables lose some clones; where checked, under half of the loss comes from unresolved V genes, and the rest has no known cause. For this sample the table gives roughly 550,000 clones, of which around 95% were detected only once. The biggest ten clones account for around 0.097% of the sample. The sample was naive CD8+ T cells sorted from blood. Reading the label with the study, this specimen's cell subset or site is: CD45RA+CCR7+. The receptors were gathered from a woman aged 25 to 39 in good health.

The chain couples TRBV28 to TRBJ2-2, with 14 bases that match TRBD2. This CDR3 is built from 15 residues. The germline V gene has CDR1 MDHEN and CDR2 SYDVKM. Germline trimming cut 6 bases from V and 6 bases from J; bases unmatched to any gene: 3. CDR3 coding DNA: TGTGCCAGCAGACTGACTAGCGGGAGGGCCGGGGAGCTGTTTTTT. This codes for CASRLTSGRAGELFF.

The chain recombines TRBV7-8 with TRBJ1-5; no clear D. Trimming shortened V by 2 bases and J by 3 bases, and 8 bases separated the two germline ends. The CDR3 runs to 14 residues. CDR1 is SGHVS, CDR2 FQNEAQ, per germline. The CDR3 region has the DNA TGTGCCAGCAGCTTAAGTTTTGACAATCAGCCCCAGCATTTT. It codes for CASSLSFDNQPQHF.

The rearrangement joins TRBV5-8 to TRBJ2-7; a possible D gene is TRBD1 (6 bases). The germline gives CDR1 SGHTS, CDR2 YDEGEE. This CDR3 has 12 residues. V was shortened by 3 bases and J by 4 bases, with 8 bases between the two germline ends. For the CDR3, the DNA is TGTGCCAGCAGCTACAGGGCTTACGAGCAGTACTTC. This codes for CASSYRAYEQYF. Full variable domain (remainder filled in from reference TRBV5-8 and TRBJ2-7): EAGVTQSPTHLIKTRGQQATLRCSPISGHTSVYWYQQALGLGLQFLLWYDEGEERNRGNFPPRFSGRQFPNYSSELNVNALELEDSALYLCASSYRAYEQYFGPGTRLTVT.

This chain joins TRBV5-4 and TRBJ2-2; D possibly corresponds to TRBD2 (6 bases). Germline values: CDR1 SGHNT, CDR2 YYREEE (reference sequence). The CDR3 contains 14 residues. V was pared by 4 bases and J by 3 bases, with 10 bases between. CDR3 residues: CASSLTSDTGELFF. The CDR3 DNA sequence: TGTGCCAGCAGCCTGACTAGTGACACCGGGGAGCTGTTTTTT.

The chain uses TRBV14 and TRBJ2-7; TRBD2 matches 7 bases. The V gene's germline CDR1 is SGHDN and CDR2 FVKESK. V was pared by 5 bases and J by 5 bases, with 12 bases of the junction left unmatched. The CDR3 spans 15 residues. The CDR3 sequence is CASSYEPGLRNEQYF. The CDR3 DNA sequence: TGTGCCAGCAGCTATGAACCGGGACTAAGAAACGAGCAGTACTTC.